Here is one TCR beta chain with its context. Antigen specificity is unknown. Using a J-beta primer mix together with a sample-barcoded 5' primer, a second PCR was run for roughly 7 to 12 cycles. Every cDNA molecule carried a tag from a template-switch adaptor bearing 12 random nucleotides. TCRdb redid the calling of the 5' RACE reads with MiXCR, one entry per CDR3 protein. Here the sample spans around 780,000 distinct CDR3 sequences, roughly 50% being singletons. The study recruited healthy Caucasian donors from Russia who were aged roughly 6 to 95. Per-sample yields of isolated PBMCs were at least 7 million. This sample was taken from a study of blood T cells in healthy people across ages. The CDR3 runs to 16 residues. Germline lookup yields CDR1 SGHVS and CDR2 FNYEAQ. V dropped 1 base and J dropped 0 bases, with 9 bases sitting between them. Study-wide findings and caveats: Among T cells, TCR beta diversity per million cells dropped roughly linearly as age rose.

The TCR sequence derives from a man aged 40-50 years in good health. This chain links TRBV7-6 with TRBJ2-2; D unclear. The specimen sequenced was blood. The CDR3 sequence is CASSLVETANTGELFF. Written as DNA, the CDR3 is TGTGCCAGCAGCTTAGTTGAGACGGCGAACACCGGGGAGCTGTTTTTT.